Listed below are T cell receptor beta chains from one sample, sequenced in a study of blood T cell repertoires in COVID-19. Assay: immunoSEQ multiplex PCR; the TCRdb copy retains only in-frame clones and omits some. Of 250,000 to 400,000 clones in the sample, around 90% were seen once. The sequenced sample consisted of peripheral blood. The source is a woman aged 25 to 39 with COVID-19, enrolled during active disease. Each CDR3 is given with its conserved first and last residue. D genes are given only for firm matches. The listing skips clone size in some rows; elsewhere it reads once, few, many or a size class.

abundance,d_gene,v_gene,j_gene,CDR3nt,CDR3aa
.,.,TRBV11-2,TRBJ1-2,TGTGCCAGCAGCTTAGGGGGAGCTAACTATGGCTACACCTTC,CASSLGGANYGYTF
.,.,TRBV7-9,TRBJ1-1,TGTGCCAGCAGCTTAGTTCCGGGGAAAGTCACTGAAGCTTTCTTT,CASSLVPGKVTEAFF
.,.,TRBV7-9,TRBJ1-3,TGTGCCAGCGTTAGAGACTCTGGAAACACCATATATTTT,CASVRDSGNTIYF
.,.,TRBV7-9,TRBJ2-3,TGTGCCAGCAGCCAACAACTAGCAGCCGGCACAGATACGCAGTATTTT,CASSQQLAAGTDTQYF
.,.,TRBV5-4,TRBJ2-3,TGTGCCAGCAGCAAGGAGAGTGCTAGCACAGATACGCAGTATTTT,CASSKESASTDTQYF
.,TRBD1,TRBV5-1,TRBJ1-3,TGCGCCAGCAGCTCCACAGGGGTAGAGGCTGGAAACACCATATATTTT,CASSSTGVEAGNTIYF
few,TRBD1,TRBV19,TRBJ2-1,TGTGCCAGTAGTACCCGGGACAGGACCTACAATGAGCAGTTCTTC,CASSTRDRTYNEQFF
.,TRBD1,TRBV24-1,TRBJ2-5,TGTGCCACCAGTGATGGGGGACAGGGCGTTAAGGAGACCCAGTACTTC,CATSDGGQGVKETQYF
.,.,TRBV5-5,TRBJ1-2,TGTGCCAGCAGCTTGGCCGGGGAGGGGTTTGGCTACACCTTC,CASSLAGEGFGYTF
.,.,TRBV25-1,TRBJ1-2,TGTGCCAGCAGTGAGACCGGGAGCTACACCTTC,CASSETGSYTF
once,.,TRBV28,TRBJ1-1,TGTGCCAGCAGTTGGGGACTCCTGAACACTGAAGCTTTCTTT,CASSWGLLNTEAFF
.,TRBD2,TRBV29-1,TRBJ2-2,TGCAGCGTAAGGGCTAGCGGGAACACCGGGGAGCTGTTTTTT,CSVRASGNTGELFF
.,TRBD2,TRBV2,TRBJ2-3,TGTGCCAGCAGTACGACTAGCGGACACACAGATACGCAGTATTTT,CASSTTSGHTDTQYF
.,TRBD1,TRBV5-4,TRBJ2-7,TGTGCCAGCAGCTTTCGACAGGGCCACGAGCAGTACTTC,CASSFRQGHEQYF
.,TRBD1,TRBV7-8,TRBJ1-3,TGTGCCAGCAGCCCCCGTCGACAGGGAGAAAACACCATATATTTT,CASSPRRQGENTIYF
.,.,TRBV11-2,TRBJ1-1,TGTGCCAGCACCGGAGGGGTTAGCCTCTTTTTGAACACTGAAGCTTTCTTT,CASTGGVSLFLNTEAFF
.,.,TRBV5-1,TRBJ2-7,TGCGCCAGCACGGACTCAACCTACGAGCAGTACTTC,CASTDSTYEQYF
.,TRBD2,TRBV10-1,TRBJ2-2,TGCGCCAGCAGTCCTAGCGGGAGCAACACCGGGGAGCTGTTTTTT,CASSPSGSNTGELFF
once,.,TRBV5-4,TRBJ1-1,TGTGCCAGCAGCCCTCCTGGAGCCATTGGGACTGAAGCTTTCTTT,CASSPPGAIGTEAFF
once,TRBD2,TRBV7-2,TRBJ2-1,TGTGCCAGCAGCTTAGTGGGGAATAGCGGGAGGGCTTTGGAGCAGTTCTTC,CASSLVGNSGRALEQFF
.,TRBD1,TRBV27,TRBJ1-1,TGTGCCAGCAACCACAGGGGTGGGAACACTGAAGCTTTCTTT,CASNHRGGNTEAFF
.,.,TRBV5-1,TRBJ1-1,TGCGCCAGCAGCTCCCTACAGGGAGTAAACACTGAAGCTTTCTTT,CASSSLQGVNTEAFF
.,.,TRBV7-9,TRBJ1-2,TGTGCCAGCAGCTTAGCCCAGTTAAACTATGGCTACACCTTC,CASSLAQLNYGYTF
.,TRBD1,TRBV7-6,TRBJ1-2,TGTGCCAGCAGCTTTTTGGCAGGGGGCGCGAACTATGGCTACACCTTC,CASSFLAGGANYGYTF
.,.,TRBV2,TRBJ1-1,TGTGCCAGCAGCGTCCTCAACAGGGTGGCTGAAGCTTTCTTT,CASSVLNRVAEAFF
.,.,TRBV12-3/TRBV12-4,TRBJ2-7,TGTGCCAGCAGTCCCCAGTTGCTCTACGAGCAGTACTTC,CASSPQLLYEQYF
.,.,TRBV7-3,TRBJ1-5,TGTGCCAGCAGCTTAAAGCCCGGTCAGCCCCAGCATTTT,CASSLKPGQPQHF
.,.,TRBV15,TRBJ2-7,TGTGCCACCAGCATCAACCGGGGCTCCTACGAGCAGTACTTC,CATSINRGSYEQYF
few,TRBD2,TRBV7-9,TRBJ2-1,TGTGCCAGCAGCGCTAGCGGGAGCTCCTACAATGAGCAGTTCTTC,CASSASGSSYNEQFF
.,.,TRBV7-3,TRBJ1-5,TGTGCCAGCAGCGCAGGCAGCAATCAGCCCCAGCATTTT,CASSAGSNQPQHF
few,TRBD1,TRBV29-1,TRBJ1-2,TGCAGCGTTGGACAGGGATTAAACTATGGCTACACCTTC,CSVGQGLNYGYTF
.,.,TRBV15,TRBJ2-7,TGTGCCACCAGCAGATCCCCAGGATACGAGCAGTACTTC,CATSRSPGYEQYF
.,TRBD1,TRBV5-6,TRBJ1-1,TGTGCCAGCAGCTTGGACAGGGGGCGGCTGGTCGACACTGAAGCTTTCTTT,CASSLDRGRLVDTEAFF